Listed here are 2 T cell receptor beta chains from one sample, sequenced in a study of T cell changes during pregnancy in multiple sclerosis. The assay was immunoSEQ multiplex PCR, and TCRdb's table has in-frame clones only and misses some. The sample lists 80,000 to 100,000 clones; about 92% were seen once. Sequencing used peripheral blood, obtained in the first trimester of pregnancy. All receptors derive from a female donor with multiple sclerosis, enrolled in a pregnancy study.

J is TRBJ2-5 and V is TRBV5-1; TRBD1 matches at 7 bases. CDR1 and CDR2 (germline): SGHRS, YFSETQ. This CDR3 has 16 amino acids. The V and J ends lost 0 bases and 3 bases, in that order; junction bases with no gene match: 8. CDR3 in amino acids: CASSLGATGLKETQYF. Here the CDR3 DNA reads TGCGCCAGCAGCTTGGGGGCGACAGGGCTGAAAGAGACCCAGTACTTC. The variable domain in full, completed from reference TRBV5-1 and TRBJ2-5, reads KAGVTQTPRYLIKTRGQQVTLSCSPISGHRSVSWYQQTPGQGLQFLFEYFSETQRNKGNFPGRFSGRQFSNSRSEMNVSTLELGDSALYLCASSLGATGLKETQYFGPGTRLLVL.

This sequence joins TRBV21-1 and TRBJ2-7; TRBD2 is taken as the D call from the table, unchecked against the DNA. TRBV21-1 constitutes a pseudogene. The CDR3 sequence is 17 residues long. This CDR3 is CASNPGEGRSCFYEQYF. DNA for the CDR3: TGTGCCAGCAACCCAGGGGAGGGGAGGAGCTGCTTTTACGAGCAGTACTTC.